A single T cell receptor beta chain is shown here with its context. This entry is derived from a study of CD8 T cells in Susac syndrome. This CDR3 is 12 amino acids long. V shed 4 bases and J shed 3 bases, with 7 bases lying between them. Germline CDR1 and CDR2: SGHRS and YFSETQ. The multiple sclerosis controls, all treatment-naive patients, had relapsing-remitting disease that was stable or active. Random hexamers were used to reverse transcribe an amount of 0.5 to 1 ug RNA. TCRdb reprocessed the immunoSEQ multiplex PCR reads via MiXCR and lists one record per CDR3 protein. This sample has approximately 200,000 distinct CDR3 sequences, with around 95% found just once.

The chain carries TRBV5-1 and TRBJ2-5; the D gene is possibly TRBD1 (5 bases). The source is a human donor with multiple sclerosis. The sequencing sample was made of CD4+ T cells from PBMCs. CDR3 loop: CASSEQEETQYF. DNA of the CDR3: TGCGCCAGCAGCGAACAGGAAGAGACCCAGTACTTC. The full variable domain, with the rest looked up from reference TRBV5-1 and TRBJ2-5, is KAGVTQTPRYLIKTRGQQVTLSCSPISGHRSVSWYQQTPGQGLQFLFEYFSETQRNKGNFPGRFSGRQFSNSRSEMNVSTLELGDSALYLCASSEQEETQYFGPGTRLLVL.